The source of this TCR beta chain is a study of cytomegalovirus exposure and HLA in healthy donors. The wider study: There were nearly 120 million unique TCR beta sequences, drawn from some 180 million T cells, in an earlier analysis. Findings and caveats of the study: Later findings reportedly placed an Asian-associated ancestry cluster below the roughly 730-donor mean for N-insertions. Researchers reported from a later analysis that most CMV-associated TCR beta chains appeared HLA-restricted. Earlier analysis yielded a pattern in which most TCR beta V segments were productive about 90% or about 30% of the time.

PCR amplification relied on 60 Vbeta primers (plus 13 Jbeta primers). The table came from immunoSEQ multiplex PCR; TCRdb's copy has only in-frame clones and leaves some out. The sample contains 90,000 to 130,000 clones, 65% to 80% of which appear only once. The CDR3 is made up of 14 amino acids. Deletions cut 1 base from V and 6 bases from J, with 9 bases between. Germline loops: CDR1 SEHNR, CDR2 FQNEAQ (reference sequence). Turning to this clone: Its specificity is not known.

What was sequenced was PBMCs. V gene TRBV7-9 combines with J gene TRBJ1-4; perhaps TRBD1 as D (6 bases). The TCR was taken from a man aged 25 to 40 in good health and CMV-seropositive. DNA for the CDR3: TGTGCCAGCAGCTTAGGAGCAGGGGATGAAAAACTGTTTTTT. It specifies CASSLGAGDEKLFF. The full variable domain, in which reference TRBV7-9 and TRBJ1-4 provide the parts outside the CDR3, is DTGVSQNPRHKITKRGQNVTFRCDPISEHNRLYWYRQTLGQGPEFLTYFQNEAQLEKSRLLSDRFSAERPKGSFSTLEIQRTEQGDSAMYLCASSLGAGDEKLFFGSGTQLSVL.